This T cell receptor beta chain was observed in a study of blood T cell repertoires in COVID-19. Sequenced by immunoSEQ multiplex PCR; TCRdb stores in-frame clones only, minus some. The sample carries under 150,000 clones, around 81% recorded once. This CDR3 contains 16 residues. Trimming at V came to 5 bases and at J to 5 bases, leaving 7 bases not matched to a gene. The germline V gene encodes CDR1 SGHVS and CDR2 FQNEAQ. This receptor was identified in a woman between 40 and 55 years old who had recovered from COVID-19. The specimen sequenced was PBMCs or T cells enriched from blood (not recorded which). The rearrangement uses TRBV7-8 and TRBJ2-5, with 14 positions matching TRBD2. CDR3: CASSKTSGGAGETQYF. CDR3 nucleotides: TGTGCCAGCAGCAAGACTAGCGGGGGGGCCGGTGAGACCCAGTACTTC.